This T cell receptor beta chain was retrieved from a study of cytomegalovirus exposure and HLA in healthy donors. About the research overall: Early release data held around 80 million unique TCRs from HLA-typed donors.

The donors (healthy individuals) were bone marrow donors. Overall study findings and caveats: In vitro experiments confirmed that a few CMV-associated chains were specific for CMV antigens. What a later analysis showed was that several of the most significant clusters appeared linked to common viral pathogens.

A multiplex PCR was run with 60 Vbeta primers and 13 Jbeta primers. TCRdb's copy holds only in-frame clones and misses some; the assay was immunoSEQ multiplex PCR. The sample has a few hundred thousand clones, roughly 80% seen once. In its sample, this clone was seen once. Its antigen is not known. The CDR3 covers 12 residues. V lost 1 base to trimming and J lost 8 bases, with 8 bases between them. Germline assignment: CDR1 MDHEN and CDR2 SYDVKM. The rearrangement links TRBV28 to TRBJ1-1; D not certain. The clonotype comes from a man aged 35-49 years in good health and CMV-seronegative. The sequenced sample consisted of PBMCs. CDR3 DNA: TGTGCCAGCAGTTTATTGTCTAGAGAAGCTTTCTTT. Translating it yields CASSLLSREAFF. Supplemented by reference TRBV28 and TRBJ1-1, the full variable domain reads DVKVTQSSRYLVKRTGEKVFLECVQDMDHENMFWYRQDPGLGLRLIYFSYDVKMKEKGDIPEGYSVSREKKERFSLILESASTNQTSMYLCASSLLSREAFFGQGTRLTVV.